These 26 T cell receptor beta chains share one sample of origin, sequenced in a study of blood T cell repertoires in COVID-19. Clones were read by immunoSEQ multiplex PCR, and TCRdb kept only the in-frame ones, dropping some. There are about 200,000 clones in the sample; over 75% occur only once, and 7.4% lies in the top ten. Sequenced: PBMCs or T cells enriched from blood (not recorded which). All receptors come from a woman in her 40s with acute COVID-19.

V usage is TRBV14 and J usage is TRBJ2-1, with D perhaps TRBD2 (6 bases). Germline V lookup: CDR1 SGHDN, CDR2 FVKESK. V was shortened by 0 bases and J by 12 bases, with 21 bases between the two germline ends. CDR3 length: 16 amino acids. CDR3 sequence (DNA): TGTGCCAGCAGCCAAGATGTTACGGCCGGGTTGGGGGGGCAGTTCTTC. This encodes CASSQDVTAGLGGQFF.

The chain couples TRBV7-8 to TRBJ2-7; D is perhaps TRBD1 (6 bases). With 7 bases removed from V and 1 base from J, the gap between germline ends came to 14 bases. The CDR3 spans 14 residues. Germline V CDR1 and CDR2: SGHVS, FQNEAQ. The CDR3 loop is CASIPYRVSYEQYF. CDR3 nucleotides: TGTGCCAGCATACCCTACAGGGTGTCCTACGAGCAGTACTTC.

The V call is TRBV18, the J call TRBJ1-5, with 9 bases that match TRBD1. The V gene's germline CDR1 is KGHSH and CDR2 LQKENI. V lost 8 bases, J lost 3 bases, and 5 bases stayed unmatched. The CDR3 loop spans 14 amino acids. The CDR3: CASTQGADNQPQHF. The CDR3 DNA follows: TGTGCCAGCACACAGGGGGCGGACAATCAGCCCCAGCATTTT.

The chain employs TRBV30 and TRBJ1-3, with TRBD1 matching 9 bases. In germline, CDR1 is GTSNPN, CDR2 SVGIG (reference sequence). V lost 0 bases to trimming and J lost 2 bases; unmatched junction nucleotides: 5. The length of the CDR3 is 16 residues. CDR3 residues: CAWSVQGALTGNTIYF. Written as DNA, the CDR3 is TGTGCCTGGAGTGTACAGGGGGCTTTAACTGGAAACACCATATATTTT. Looking up the rest from reference TRBV30 and TRBJ1-3 gives the full variable domain: SQTIHQWPATLVQPVGSPLSLECTVEGTSNPNLYWYRQAAGRGLQLLFYSVGIGQISSEVPQNLSASRPQDRQFILSSKKLLLSDSGFYLCAWSVQGALTGNTIYFGEGSWLTVV.

This chain uses TRBV28 with TRBJ2-2, with D perhaps TRBD1 (5 bases). The CDR3 has 15 residues. Germline-derived CDR1 and CDR2 are MDHEN and SYDVKM. Between the trimmed V and J ends, which lost 7 bases and 2 bases, there was a span of 14 bases. CDR3 bases: TGTGCCAGCACTGTGGGGCAGGGAAACACCGGGGAGCTGTTTTTT. This encodes CASTVGQGNTGELFF. Looking up the rest from reference TRBV28 and TRBJ2-2 gives the full variable domain: DVKVTQSSRYLVKRTGEKVFLECVQDMDHENMFWYRQDPGLGLRLIYFSYDVKMKEKGDIPEGYSVSREKKERFSLILESASTNQTSMYLCASTVGQGNTGELFFGEGSRLTVL.

The chain links TRBV3-1 (or the pseudogene TRBV3-2) to TRBJ2-1; D is perhaps TRBD1 (5 bases). This CDR3 spans 15 amino acids. CDR1 LGHDT and CDR2 YNNKEL come from the germline V gene (reference sequence). Trimming removed 5 bases from V and 5 bases from J, with 16 bases in between. CDR3 sequence (DNA): TGTGCCAGCAGCGCCAGGGCCAGTACGGACAATGAGCAGTTCTTC. This translates into CASSARASTDNEQFF.

The gene calls are TRBV5-1 and TRBJ1-1, with D possibly TRBD1 on 6 matching bases. Trimming stripped 4 bases from V and 2 bases from J, with 12 bases between. The CDR3 sequence is 14 residues long. The germline gives CDR1 SGHRS, CDR2 YFSETQ. CDR3 nucleotides: TGCGCCAGCAGCCCGCAGACAGGAAACACTGAAGCTTTCTTT. It codes for CASSPQTGNTEAFF.

This chain links TRBV3-1 (or the pseudogene TRBV3-2) with TRBJ2-1; 9 nucleotides match TRBD2. Germline V gene data show CDR1 as LGHDT and CDR2 as YNNKEL (reference sequence). The CDR3 runs to 16 residues. Unmatched junction bases numbered 6, after V lost 1 base and J lost 5 bases. The CDR3 sequence: CASSQASAGGNNEQFF. DNA of the CDR3: TGTGCCAGCAGCCAAGCGTCAGCGGGAGGAAACAATGAGCAGTTCTTC.

V gene TRBV3-1 (or the pseudogene TRBV3-2) combines with J gene TRBJ2-5, with D possibly TRBD1 on 6 matching bases. Germline loops: CDR1 LGHDT, CDR2 YNNKEL (reference sequence). The CDR3 has 17 amino acids. V shed 1 base and J shed 0 bases, with 15 bases lying between them. The CDR3 spells CASSQVGGSRYQETQYF. As DNA, the CDR3 is TGTGCCAGCAGCCAAGTTGGGGGCAGCAGGTACCAAGAGACCCAGTACTTC.

The chain combines TRBV9 with TRBJ2-3, with 8 bases fitting TRBD1. V dropped 9 bases and J dropped 2; count of bases not matched to a gene: 11. This CDR3 comprises 15 residues. The germline V gene encodes CDR1 SGDLS and CDR2 YYNGEE. The CDR3 sequence is CATNSQGAATDTQYF. The CDR3 bases are TGTGCCACCAATTCCCAGGGGGCCGCCACAGATACGCAGTATTTT.

V and J are TRBV5-6 and TRBJ2-7; D is perhaps TRBD1 (5 bases). Germline CDR1 and CDR2: SGHDT and YYEEEE. The CDR3 runs 14 residues. The V end was cut by 0 bases, the J end by 6 bases, with 13 bases between. This CDR3 is CASSLALSGREQYF. The CDR3, as DNA: TGTGCCAGCAGCTTGGCCTTATCAGGGCGCGAGCAGTACTTC. Complete variable domain (other parts from reference TRBV5-6 and TRBJ2-7): DAGVTQSPTHLIKTRGQQVTLRCSPKSGHDTVSWYQQALGQGPQFIFQYYEEEERQRGNFPDRFSGHQFPNYSSELNVNALLLGDSALYLCASSLALSGREQYFGPGTRLTVT.

The chain links TRBV9 to TRBJ2-5; D is possibly TRBD1 (6 bases). The germline V gene has CDR1 SGDLS and CDR2 YYNGEE. With 0 bases removed from V and 5 bases from J, the gap between germline ends came to 17 bases. The CDR3 extends over 16 amino acids. The CDR3 protein is CASSVGQGTVHETQYF. CDR3 in DNA: TGTGCCAGCAGCGTAGGGCAGGGGACCGTGCATGAGACCCAGTACTTC.

This clone was picked up a small number of times. The rearrangement uses TRBV6-1 and TRBJ1-6, with D uncertain. CDR3 length: 17 residues. With 2 bases removed from V and 7 bases from J, the gap between germline ends came to 18 bases. Germline values: CDR1 MNHNS, CDR2 SASEGT. The DNA for the CDR3 is TGTGCCAGCAGTGAAAATAATGCCGGGGTCCCAAATTCACCCCTCCACTTT. This translates into CASSENNAGVPNSPLHF.

The CDR3 DNA reads as TGTGCCAGTAGTAATTTACAGGGCTATTCACCCCTCCACTTT. Encoded protein: CASSNLQGYSPLHF. The chain combines TRBV19 with TRBJ1-6; perhaps TRBD1 as D (6 bases). V lost 4 bases to trimming and J lost 8 bases, with 12 bases between them. The length of the CDR3 is 14 residues. Germline assignment: CDR1 LNHDA and CDR2 SQIVND (reference sequence).

J is TRBJ1-4 and V is TRBV30; tentative D call: TRBD1 (5 bases). Germline CDR1 GTSNPN, CDR2 SVGIG (reference sequence). The CDR3 loop spans 12 amino acids. Trimming shortened V by 7 bases and J by 6 bases, and 12 bases separated the two germline ends. CDR3 sequence reads: CALGREDEKLFF. CDR3 DNA sequence: TGTGCCTTGGGGCGGGAGGATGAAAAACTGTTTTTT. The full variable domain, in which reference TRBV30 and TRBJ1-4 provide the parts outside the CDR3, is SQTIHQWPATLVQPVGSPLSLECTVEGTSNPNLYWYRQAAGRGLQLLFYSVGIGQISSEVPQNLSASRPQDRQFILSSKKLLLSDSGFYLCALGREDEKLFFGSGTQLSVL.

The V call is TRBV7-2, the J call TRBJ2-7; 7 bases map to TRBD1. Germline CDR1 and CDR2: SGHTA and FQGNSA. This CDR3 comprises 16 residues. Trimming cost V 1 base and J 0 bases; bases outside gene matches: 6. CDR3 in amino acids: CASSLVGQTFSYEQYF. The CDR3 DNA sequence: TGTGCCAGCAGCTTAGTGGGACAGACCTTCTCCTACGAGCAGTACTTC.

The chain recombines TRBV6-6 with TRBJ2-1; 10 bases align to TRBD1. Germline V CDR1 and CDR2: MNHNY, SVGAGI (reference sequence). The V and J ends lost 7 bases and 6 bases, in that order; junction bases with no gene match: 9. The CDR3 has 15 residues. CDR3 sequence reads: CASILPGQGRNEQFF. Here the CDR3 DNA reads TGTGCCAGCATACTTCCGGGACAGGGGCGCAATGAGCAGTTCTTC.

The rearrangement joins TRBV14 to TRBJ1-1; 12 bases fit TRBD1. Trimming cost V 4 bases and J 5 bases; bases outside gene matches: 14. The germline gives CDR1 SGHDN, CDR2 FVKESK. The CDR3 extends over 18 amino acids. The CDR3 protein is CASSLKTGDRGLWTEAFF. CDR3 nucleotide sequence: TGTGCCAGCAGCCTGAAAACGGGGGACAGGGGGCTGTGGACTGAAGCTTTCTTT.

This clone was seen a few times. This sequence joins TRBV28 and TRBJ2-1; 10 bases fit TRBD2. The CDR3 is 15 amino acids. V was pared by 6 bases and J by 8 bases, with 10 bases of the junction left unmatched. Germline V lookup: CDR1 MDHEN, CDR2 SYDVKM. CDR3 sequence: CASSSLAGEAYEQFF. The CDR3, as DNA: TGTGCCAGCAGCTCCCTAGCGGGAGAGGCCTATGAGCAGTTCTTC.

Regarding this clone: One junction end does not reproduce the germline sequence, and a read error may be involved. The genes are TRBV11-3 and TRBJ2-7; maybe TRBD2 (6 bases). Germline-derived CDR1 and CDR2 are SGHNT and YENEEA. The CDR3 length is 14 residues. The CDR3 spells CASSVEDYSYEQYF. The CDR3 DNA follows: TGTGCCAGCAGCGTAGAGGACTACTCCTACGAGCAGTACTTC. Supplemented by reference TRBV11-3 and TRBJ2-7, the full variable domain reads EAGVVQSPRYKIIEKKQPVAFWCNPISGHNTLYWYLQNLGQGPELLIRYENEEAVDDSQLPKDRFSAERLKGVDSTLKIQPAELGDSAVYLCASSVEDYSYEQYFGPGTRLTVT.

The chain is built from TRBV29-1 and TRBJ1-1, with D perhaps TRBD1 (5 bases). The length of the CDR3 is 14 residues. Between the trimmed V and J ends, which lost 4 bases and 0 bases, there was a span of 12 bases. The V gene's germline CDR1 is SQVTM and CDR2 ANQGSEA. CDR3 bases: TGCAGCGTTGTGCGGGGGGGGGTGAACACTGAAGCTTTCTTT. The encoded protein is CSVVRGGVNTEAFF.

The chain links TRBV10-3 to TRBJ2-1; a possible D gene is TRBD2 (6 bases). The CDR3 has 15 amino acids. Germline CDR1 is ENHRY and CDR2 is SYGVKD. V was pared by 2 bases and J by 5 bases, with 13 bases between. The CDR3 loop reads CAISEGAGTNNEQFF. The CDR3 region has the DNA TGTGCCATCAGTGAGGGGGCGGGAACCAACAATGAGCAGTTCTTC.

The rearrangement links TRBV14 to TRBJ1-2; TRBD1 is a possible D gene (6 bases). The CDR3 length is 15 residues. The V gene lost 2 bases and the J gene lost 5 bases, with 15 bases spanning the gap. CDR1 and CDR2 (germline): SGHDN, FVKESK. This chain's CDR3 is CASSQSGTSRYGYTF. CDR3 coding DNA: TGTGCCAGCAGCCAATCCGGGACAAGTAGATATGGCTACACCTTC.

V and J are TRBV3-1 (or the pseudogene TRBV3-2) and TRBJ2-7, with 8 bases lining up with TRBD2. The CDR3 has 16 residues. Germline V CDR1 and CDR2: LGHDT, YNNKEL (reference sequence). The ends lost 3 bases at V and 0 bases at J; junction bases unmatched: 7. The CDR3 spells CASSQLSGVGSYEQYF. The CDR3 nucleotides read TGTGCCAGCAGCCAGCTTAGCGGGGTAGGCTCCTACGAGCAGTACTTC.

This chain uses TRBV9 with TRBJ2-7; 8 bases agree with TRBD2. V trimming: 4 bases; J trimming: 2 bases; junction bases outside the gene matches: 5. Germline V gene lookup returns CDR1 SGDLS and CDR2 YYNGEE. CDR3 length: 14 amino acids. CDR3 loop: CASSRKAGAYEQYF. The CDR3, as DNA: TGTGCCAGCAGCAGAAAAGCGGGGGCCTACGAGCAGTACTTC.

The genes are TRBV28 and TRBJ1-1; 8 bases map to TRBD1. Germline CDR1 MDHEN, CDR2 SYDVKM. The V and J ends lost 3 bases and 2 bases, in that order; junction bases with no gene match: 11. This CDR3 has 17 residues. Here the CDR3 reads CASSFTFGQGRNTEAFF. CDR3 coding DNA: TGTGCCAGCAGTTTTACCTTCGGACAGGGAAGAAACACTGAAGCTTTCTTT.